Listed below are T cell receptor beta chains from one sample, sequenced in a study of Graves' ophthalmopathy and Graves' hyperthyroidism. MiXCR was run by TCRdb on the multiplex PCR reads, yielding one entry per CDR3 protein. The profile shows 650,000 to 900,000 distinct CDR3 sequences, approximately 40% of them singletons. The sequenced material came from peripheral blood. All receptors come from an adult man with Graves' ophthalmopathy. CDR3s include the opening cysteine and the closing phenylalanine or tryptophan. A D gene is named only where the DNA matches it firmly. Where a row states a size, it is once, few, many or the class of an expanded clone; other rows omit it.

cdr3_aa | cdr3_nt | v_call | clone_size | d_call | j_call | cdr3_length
CASSQVGGGGNTIYF | TGTGCCAGCAGCCAAGTCGGGGGAGGCGGAAACACCATATATTTT | TRBV4-2 | NA | NA | TRBJ1-3 | 15
CATSRDSASGETQYF | TGTGCCACCAGCAGAGATTCGGCTTCTGGAGAGACCCAGTACTTC | TRBV15 | many | NA | TRBJ2-5 | 15
CASSGQGASSYNSPLHF | TGTGCCAGCAGCGGACAGGGGGCGAGCTCCTATAATTCACCCCTCCACTTT | TRBV5-1 | NA | TRBD1 | TRBJ1-6 | 17
CASSSMDPENSPLHF | TGTGCCAGCAGCTCAATGGACCCTGAGAATTCACCCCTCCACTTT | TRBV7-6 | NA | NA | TRBJ1-6 | 15
CASYPSLPNTEAFF | TGTGCCAGCTACCCGAGCTTGCCAAACACTGAAGCTTTCTTT | TRBV10-3 | NA | NA | TRBJ1-1 | 14
CSVGQGTSTETQYF | TGCAGCGTGGGACAGGGGACAAGTACGGAGACCCAGTACTTC | TRBV29-1 | NA | TRBD1 | TRBJ2-5 | 14
CASRRTGQGTSQPQHF | TGTGCCAGCAGGCGAACCGGACAGGGTACGAGTCAGCCCCAGCATTTT | TRBV24-1 | once | TRBD1 | TRBJ1-5 | 16
CASSFQQARYEQYF | TGTGCCAGCAGTTTCCAGCAGGCCCGCTACGAGCAGTACTTC | TRBV25-1 | NA | NA | TRBJ2-7 | 14
CATSSRDRSYGYTF | TGTGCCACCAGCAGTCGGGACAGGTCCTATGGCTACACCTTC | TRBV15 | NA | TRBD1 | TRBJ1-2 | 14
CASSFQKGETQYF | TGTGCCAGCAGCTTCCAAAAAGGAGAGACCCAGTACTTC | TRBV5-5 | NA | NA | TRBJ2-5 | 13
CASSLAAQGYYEQYF | TGTGCCAGCAGCTTAGCGGCACAGGGATACTACGAGCAGTACTTC | TRBV7-9 | NA | NA | TRBJ2-7 | 15
CASSELTGRGNTEAFF | TGTGCCAGCAGTGAGCTCACAGGGAGAGGGAACACTGAAGCTTTCTTT | TRBV25-1 | NA | NA | TRBJ1-1 | 16
CASSQSPGASGNQETQYF | TGCGCCAGCAGCCAATCCCCGGGGGCTAGCGGGAATCAAGAGACCCAGTACTTC | TRBV10-2 | NA | TRBD2 | TRBJ2-5 | 18
CAISESQAGGEAFF | TGTGCCATCAGTGAGTCGCAGGCCGGGGGTGAAGCTTTCTTT | TRBV10-3 | many | NA | TRBJ1-1 | 14
CAISESRGVFNTEAFF | TGTGCCATCAGTGAGTCGAGGGGGGTCTTTAACACTGAAGCTTTCTTT | TRBV10-3 | NA | NA | TRBJ1-1 | 16
CASSEHANSPLHF | TGTGCCAGCAGTGAACACGCCAATTCACCCCTCCACTTT | TRBV2 | many | NA | TRBJ1-6 | 13